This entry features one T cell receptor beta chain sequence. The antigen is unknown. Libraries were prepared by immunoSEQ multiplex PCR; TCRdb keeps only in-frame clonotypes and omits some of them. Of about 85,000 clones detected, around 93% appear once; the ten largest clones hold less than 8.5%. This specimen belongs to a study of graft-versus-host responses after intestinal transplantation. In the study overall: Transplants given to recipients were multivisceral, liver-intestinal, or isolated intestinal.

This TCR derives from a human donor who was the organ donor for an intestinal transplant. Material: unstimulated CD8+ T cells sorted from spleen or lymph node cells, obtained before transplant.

In nucleotides, the CDR3 is TGCGCCAGCAGCCAATTTCAGGGGGAGAACTATGGCTACACCTTC. Amino acids: CASSQFQGENYGYTF. This sequence joins TRBV4-1 and TRBJ1-2, with 7 bases identical to TRBD1. Germline CDR1 and CDR2: MGHRA and YSYEKL. After removal of 2 bases from V and 2 bases from J, the junction contained 5 bases not matched to a gene. The CDR3 loop spans 15 amino acids.